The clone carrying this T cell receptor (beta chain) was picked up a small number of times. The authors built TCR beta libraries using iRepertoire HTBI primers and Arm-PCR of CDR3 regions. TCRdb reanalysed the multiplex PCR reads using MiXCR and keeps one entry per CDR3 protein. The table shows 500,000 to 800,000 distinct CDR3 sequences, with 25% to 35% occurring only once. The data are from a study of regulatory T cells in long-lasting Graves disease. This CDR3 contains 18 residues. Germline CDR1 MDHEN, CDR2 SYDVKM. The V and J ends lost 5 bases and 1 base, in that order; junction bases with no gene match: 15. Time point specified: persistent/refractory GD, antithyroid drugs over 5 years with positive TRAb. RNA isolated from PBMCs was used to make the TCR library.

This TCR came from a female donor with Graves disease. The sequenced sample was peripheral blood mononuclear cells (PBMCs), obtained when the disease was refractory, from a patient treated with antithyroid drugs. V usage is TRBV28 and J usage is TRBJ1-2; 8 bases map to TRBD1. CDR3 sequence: CASSPASGGPILNYGYTF. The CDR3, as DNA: TGTGCCAGCAGTCCGGCCTCAGGGGGCCCGATCCTTAACTATGGCTACACCTTC.